The clone carrying this T cell receptor (beta chain) has at least ten counts. Its antigen is still unknown. CDR1 is SGHTA and CDR2 is FQGNSA in the germline V gene. Deletions cut 3 bases from V and 2 bases from J, with 10 bases between. The CDR3 is made up of 14 amino acids. The entry originates in a study of T cell repertoires in cytomegalovirus infection. Study as a whole: Indicated by public TCR beta signatures were CMV infection and matching HLA type.

Whole-study results and caveats: Adding up the frequency of public TCR beta families identified people who carried CMV plus the relevant HLA. HLA-C-restricted, CMV-specific TCR beta clonotypes were dominant ex vivo.

TCRdb reprocessed the reads via MiXCR and lists one record per CDR3 protein. Of about 600,000 distinct CDR3 sequences detected, around 24% appear once; the ten largest clones hold roughly 8%. The sequencing input was CD8+ T cells from PBMCs. The V call is TRBV7-2, the J call TRBJ2-5; D is uncertain. The TCR originated in a human donor in good health (CMV status not recorded). Some clones in this sample may be carry-over from other donors' samples. The CDR3 sequence: CASSFWVSQETQYF. CDR3 bases: TGTGCCAGCAGCTTTTGGGTTTCACAAGAGACCCAGTACTTC. The variable domain in full, with the rest retrieved from reference TRBV7-2 and TRBJ2-5, is GAGVSQSPSNKVTEKGKDVELRCDPISGHTALYWYRQSLGQGLEFLIYFQGNSAPDKSGLPSDRFSAERTGGSVSTLTIQRTQQEDSAVYLCASSFWVSQETQYFGPGTRLLVL.